The TCR beta chain under discussion was sequenced for a study of T cell responses to AZD1222 COVID-19 vaccine. About the study: Second-dose schedules of about 4 or about 12 weeks were combined. Findings and caveats of the study: Baseline antibody screening turned up just 6 or 7 seropositive AZD1222 recipients. Close to half of spike-specific TCRs reportedly recognize unmutated variant regions. CD4 TCRs linked to vaccination spanned spike, dominating at 160-218 and 743-854.

This clone was recorded only once. What it binds is unknown. Some clones are missing from TCRdb's copy, which holds only in-frame ones; the method was immunoSEQ multiplex PCR. The data contain fewer than 200,000 clones, roughly 92% of them singletons. The specimen was peripheral blood, collected on day 0 of AZD1222 vaccination. The sequence was obtained from an adult in good health.

This CDR3 reads CASSLTGGYGYTF. DNA of the CDR3: TGTGCCAGCAGCTTAACAGGGGGCTATGGCTACACCTTC. The chain carries TRBV7-8 and TRBJ1-2; the match to TRBD1 covers 8 bases. The CDR3 loop spans 13 amino acids. CDR1 SGHVS and CDR2 FQNEAQ come from the germline V gene. Trimming removed 2 bases from V and 4 bases from J; junction bases left unmatched: 0.